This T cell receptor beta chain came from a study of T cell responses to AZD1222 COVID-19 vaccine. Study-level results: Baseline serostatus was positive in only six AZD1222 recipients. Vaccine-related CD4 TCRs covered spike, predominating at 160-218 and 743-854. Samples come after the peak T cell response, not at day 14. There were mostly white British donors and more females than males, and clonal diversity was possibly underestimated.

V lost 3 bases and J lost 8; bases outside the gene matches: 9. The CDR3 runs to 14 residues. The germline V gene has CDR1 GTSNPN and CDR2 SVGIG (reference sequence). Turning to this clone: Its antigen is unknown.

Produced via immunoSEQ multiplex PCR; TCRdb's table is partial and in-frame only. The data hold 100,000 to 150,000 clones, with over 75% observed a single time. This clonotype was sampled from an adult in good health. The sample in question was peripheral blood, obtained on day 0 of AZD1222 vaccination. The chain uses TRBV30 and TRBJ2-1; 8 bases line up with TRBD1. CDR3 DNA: TGTGCCTGGAGGGGGGACAGGCGTGAGGATGAGCAGTTCTTC. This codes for CAWRGDRREDEQFF.